The entry below gives a single T cell receptor (beta chain) sequence along with its context. Its antigen is unidentified. The data originate from a study of T cell repertoires in cytomegalovirus infection. As for the study in general: HLA-C-restricted CMV epitopes, recently identified, and well-studied HLA-B-restricted ones were used by the study. Public TCR beta signature analysis indicated the presence of both CMV infection and matching HLA type. The study's findings and limits: There were HLA-C-restricted CMV-specific TCR beta clonotypes dominating the ex vivo response. Cumulative frequency of public TCR beta families picked out carriers of CMV plus the relevant HLA.

V was cut by 6 bases and J by 2 bases, with 25 bases left in between. The CDR3 extends over 18 amino acids. CDR1 and CDR2 from the germline V gene are LNHNV and YYDKDF (reference sequence). TCRdb processed the reads anew with MiXCR; each CDR3 protein has one entry. This sample has some 800,000 distinct CDR3 sequences; less than 35% occur once, and the top ten carry 12%. The rearrangement uses TRBV15 and TRBJ1-1; possibly TRBD1 for D (5 bases). This clonotype was sampled from a human donor in good health (CMV status not recorded). Some clones in this sample may be carry-over from other donors' samples. The specimen comprised cultured CD8+ T cells from PBMCs, sampled from culture after CMV antigen stimulation. The CDR3 reads CATRDTPAGGYRNTEAFF. Written as DNA, the CDR3 is TGTGCCACCAGAGATACGCCGGCGGGGGGATACCGTAACACTGAAGCTTTCTTT.